These T cell receptor beta chains were read from a single sample in a study of tumor-infiltrating lymphocytes in primary liver carcinoma. TCRdb re-called the multiplex PCR reads with MiXCR, one entry per CDR3 protein. The sample contains 65,000 to 90,000 distinct CDR3 sequences, 60% to 75% of which appear only once. The sample taken for sequencing was liver tumor tissue from sampling region 1. The source of these receptors is a man aged 35 to 55 with primary liver carcinoma and hepatitis B virus infection. Both conserved end residues are part of each CDR3. Each record gives: V gene, clone size, J gene, D gene, CDR3 protein, CDR3 DNA. The D gene is left open where the match is weak. Clone size is not always given. Where it is, it says once, few, many or a class for expanded clones.

TRBV11-2	NA	TRBJ2-5	TRBD2	CGSSLRASGRVGETQYF	TGTGGCAGCAGCTTAAGGGCTAGCGGGAGAGTGGGAGAGACCCAGTACTTC
TRBV11-2	medium-sized	TRBJ2-2	TRBD2	CASSPSGRGTGELFF	TGTGCCAGCAGCCCAAGCGGGAGGGGTACCGGGGAGCTGTTTTTT
TRBV11-3	NA	TRBJ2-1	TRBD2	CASSLDQREASSSYNDQFF	TGTGCCAGCAGCCTAGATCAGCGGGAGGCGTCCAGCTCCTACAATGACCAGTTCTTC
TRBV6-9	NA	TRBJ2-5	NA	CASSYSGQSVQETQYF	TGTGCCAGCAGTTACTCGGGTCAAAGTGTCCAGGAGACCCAGTACTTC
TRBV4-1	many	TRBJ1-2	NA	CASSQDPPGSSELTF	TGCGCCAGCAGCCAAGACCCCCCCGGTTCCTCGGAACTCACCTTC
TRBV11-2	few	TRBJ2-7	TRBD2	CASTPEYGDYGQYF	TGTGCCAGCACCCCAGAGTACGGGGACTACGGGCAGTACTTC
TRBV6-1	once	TRBJ2-3	TRBD2	CASSEQASGPYSTDTHYF	TGTGCCAGCAGTGAACAAGCTAGCGGGCCGTATAGCACAGACACGCATTATTTT
TRBV6-2/TRBV6-3	many	TRBJ1-2	NA	CASSYSVRVGYTF	TGTGCCAGCAGTTACTCTGTACGGGTAGGCTACACCTTC
TRBV6-1	NA	TRBJ1-5	NA	CASGDRQEVTDTQHF	TGTGCCAGCGGTGACCGACAGGAAGTCACAGATACGCAGCATTTT
TRBV6-1	NA	TRBJ2-5	NA	CASRSHFIQETQYF	TGTGCCAGCAGATCGCACTTTATTCAAGAGACCCAATACTTC
TRBV5-5	NA	TRBJ2-6	NA	CASSTRAGSLNSGANALTF	TGTGCCAGCAGCACACGGGCCGGGTCTCTGAACTCTGGGGCCAACGCCCTGACTTTC
TRBV12-3/TRBV12-4	NA	TRBJ2-1	NA	CASSFRDATYNELFF	TGTGCCAGCAGTTTCCGGGATGCTACCTACAATGAGCTGTTCTTC
TRBV27	many	TRBJ1-2	NA	CASSPGSQVYGYTF	TGTGCCAGCAGCCCTGGGAGCCAGGTTTATGGCTACACCTTC
TRBV4-1	NA	TRBJ2-7	TRBD2	CSGSRDYNYEQYF	TGCTCCGGCAGCCGGGACTACAACTACGAGCAGTACTTC
TRBV11-2	NA	TRBJ2-3	NA	CASRTPQGGKPTSTDTQYF	TGCGCCAGCAGGACTCCTCAAGGCGGGAAACCTACTAGCACAGATACGCAGTATTTT
TRBV28	many	TRBJ2-4	NA	CASSSMDANGIRGHIQYF	TGTGCCAGCAGTTCCATGGACGCCAACGGCATTCGGGGGCACATTCAGTACTTC
TRBV29-1	NA	TRBJ1-1	NA	CCVDLRLNTEAFF	TGCTGCGTTGACCTCCGGCTGAACACTGAAGCTTTCTTT
TRBV2	many	TRBJ2-1	TRBD1	CASSRGASGQGGNEQFF	TGTGCCAGCAGTCGCGGGGCATCGGGACAGGGAGGCAATGAGCAGTTCTTC
TRBV11-2	NA	TRBJ2-1	NA	CASSLAGISYNEQFF	TGTGCCAGCAGCTTAGCAGGGATCTCCTACAATGAACAGTTCTTC
TRBV6-6	many	TRBJ2-7	NA	CASSASGVQDEQYF	TGTGCCAGCAGTGCTTCCGGGGTACAGGATGAGCAGTACTTC
TRBV11-2	NA	TRBJ2-2	NA	CANSLVGRGTEELFF	TGTGCCAACAGCTTAGTCGGACGAGGCACCGAGGAGCTGTTTTTT
TRBV29-1	many	TRBJ1-4	NA	CSVLVGYNEKLFF	TGCAGCGTCCTGGTCGGCTATAATGAAAAACTGTTTTTT
TRBV29-1	NA	TRBJ2-3	NA	CSVPGGTDTQYF	TGTAGCGTTCCTGGAGGAACAGATACGCAGTATTTT
TRBV18	many	TRBJ1-1	NA	CASSPGWQGTEAFF	TGTGCCAGCTCACCAGGTTGGCAGGGAACTGAAGCTTTCTTT
TRBV6-6	NA	TRBJ2-5	TRBD1	CASSHVYRDSDKETQYF	TGTGCCAGCAGCCACGTATACCGGGACAGCGACAAAGAGACCCAGTACTTC
TRBV12-3/TRBV12-4	many	TRBJ1-6	NA	CASSNTGYSPLHF	TGTGCCAGCAGTAATACAGGGTATTCACCCCTCCACTTT
TRBV12-3/TRBV12-4	NA	TRBJ2-5	NA	CASGCGGSWEETQYF	TGTGCCAGCGGTTGTGGGGGGAGCTGGGAAGAGACGCAGTACTTC
TRBV29-1	NA	TRBJ2-3	TRBD2	CSVCSGTSGSTDTQYF	TGCAGCGTCTGCTCCGGGACTAGCGGATCCACTGATACGCAGTATTTT
TRBV7-8	once	TRBJ2-3	NA	CTSSLRGIDTDTQYF	TGTACCAGCAGCTTAAGAGGCATTGACACAGATACACAGTATTTT
TRBV29-1	NA	TRBJ2-1	NA	CSAPTGGNYNEQFF	TGCAGCGCTCCGACTGGCGGCAACTACAATGAGCAGTTCTTC
TRBV11-2	NA	TRBJ2-1	NA	CASSSGPAGVRLKDGF	TGTGCCAGCAGCTCCGGACCAGCGGGTGTTCGCCTGAAAGATGGCTTC
TRBV6-1	NA	TRBJ2-6	NA	CANSEGGVAEANVLTF	TGTGCCAACAGTGAAGGCGGGGTAGCTGAGGCCAACGTCCTGACTTTC
TRBV5-3	NA	TRBJ1-5	NA	CARSLWDYRVINQPQHF	TGTGCCAGAAGCTTGTGGGACTACAGAGTCATCAATCAGCCCCAGCATTTT
TRBV20-1	few	TRBJ2-3	TRBD1	CSAREDRHKATQYF	TGCAGTGCTAGAGAGGACAGGCACAAAGCTACGCAGTATTTT
TRBV5-1	NA	TRBJ2-7	NA	CASSLMGSSYEQYF	TGCGCCAGCAGCTTGATGGGGAGCTCCTACGAGCAGTACTTC
TRBV6-5	NA	TRBJ2-4	NA	CASSSLPISEGGAKNIQYF	TGTGCCAGCAGTTCCCTACCGATTAGCGAAGGGGGAGCCAAAAACATTCAGTACTTC
TRBV6-5	NA	TRBJ1-1	TRBD1	CVSSYARDRAPKAFF	TGTGTCAGCAGTTACGCCAGGGACAGGGCCCCAAAAGCTTTCTTT
TRBV11-1	NA	TRBJ2-2	NA	CACGLGLHTGELFF	TGTGCCTGCGGCTTAGGTTTACACACCGGGGAGCTGTTTTTT
TRBV6-5	many	TRBJ2-2	TRBD2	CASKSGSVAGELFF	TGTGCCAGCAAAAGCGGGAGTGTCGCCGGGGAGCTGTTTTTT
TRBV5-1	many	TRBJ2-5	NA	CASSLGQAKETQYF	TGCGCCAGCAGCTTGGGACAGGCTAAAGAGACCCAGTACTTC
TRBV11-2	NA	TRBJ2-3	NA	CAGSPGSLSDTQYF	TGTGCCGGCAGCCCGGGCTCCCTGTCAGATACGCAGTATTTC
TRBV6-1	NA	TRBJ2-3	NA	CASSEGVQDTQYF	TGTGCCAGCAGTGAAGGGGTCCAAGATACACAGTATTTT
TRBV5-1	NA	TRBJ2-7	TRBD2	CTNSETSGGVYEQYF	TGCACCAACAGCGAAACTAGCGGGGGTGTCTACGAGCAGTACTTC
TRBV6-2/TRBV6-3	NA	TRBJ1-5	NA	CVSSQGGNQPQHF	TGTGTCAGCAGCCAGGGAGGGAATCAGCCCCAGCATTTT
TRBV6-5	NA	TRBJ1-5	NA	CASSRRAGGSQPQHF	TGTGCCAGCAGTCGGAGGGCCGGAGGGTCTCAGCCCCAGCATTTT
TRBV29-1	many	TRBJ1-4	NA	CSGGSTNEKLFF	TGCAGCGGCGGATCAACTAATGAAAAACTGTTTTTT
TRBV9	NA	TRBJ1-6	NA	CASSGESLGSYNSPLHF	TGTGCCAGCAGCGGAGAGTCATTGGGCTCCTATAATTCACCCCTCCACTTT